This entry describes one T cell receptor beta chain. The CDR3 loop spans 14 amino acids. CDR1 is SEHNR, CDR2 FQNEAQ, per germline (reference sequence). V was clipped by 10 bases and J by 4 bases; unmatched bases: 8. This record comes from a study of T-cell memory formation after mild COVID-19. TCRdb itself ran the 5' RACE reads through MiXCR, one entry per CDR3 protein. The sample shows some 290,000 distinct CDR3 sequences, 16% of them seen only once. This chain uses TRBV7-9 with TRBJ2-2; the match to TRBD2 covers 8 bases. Sequencing was performed on PBMCs or a T cell subset sorted from them (not recorded which). This sequence was found in a man aged 18 to 30 who had mild COVID-19 (a few samples of this study predate the infection). Cell type and time point are not known. CDR3 nucleotides: TGTGCCACCTCGGGAGGGATACTCACCGGGGAGCTGTTTTTT. As protein: CATSGGILTGELFF.